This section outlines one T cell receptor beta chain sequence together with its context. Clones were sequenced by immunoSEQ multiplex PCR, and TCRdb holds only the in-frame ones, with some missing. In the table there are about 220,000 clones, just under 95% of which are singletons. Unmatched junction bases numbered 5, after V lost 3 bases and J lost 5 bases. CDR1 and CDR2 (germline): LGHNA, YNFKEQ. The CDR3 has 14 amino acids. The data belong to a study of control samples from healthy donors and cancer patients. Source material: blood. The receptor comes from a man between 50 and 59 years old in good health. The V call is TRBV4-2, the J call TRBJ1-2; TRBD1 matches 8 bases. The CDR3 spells CASSQDRAQYGYTF. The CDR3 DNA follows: TGTGCCAGCAGCCAGGACAGGGCCCAATATGGCTACACCTTC.